The rows below give T cell receptor beta chains drawn from one sample of a study of T cell clones after liver transplantation. TCRdb's copy holds only in-frame clones and misses some; the assay was immunoSEQ multiplex PCR. The sample holds 500 to 700 clones, around 38% seen once. Their antigens are not known. The sample comprised CD8+ T cells from cultured PBMCs. These receptors were collected from a human patient who received a liver transplant. Among the T cells, some may be from the graft donor. The CDR3 runs from the conserved cysteine through the conserved F or W. Fields, in order: CDR3 DNA, CDR3 protein, V gene, J gene, D gene, clone size. A D gene is named only where the DNA matches it firmly. The size entry is marked missing in some rows and otherwise reads once, few, many or a size class.

CDR3nt: TGTGCCAGCAGCCTAACCGGGACTCCTGGCTCTGGAAACACCATATATTTT; CDR3aa: CASSLTGTPGSGNTIYF; v_gene: TRBV7-3; j_gene: TRBJ1-3; d_gene: .; abundance: few
CDR3nt: TGCAGCGTCGAGGGTGACGGCAGCTCCTACGAGCAGTACTTC; CDR3aa: CSVEGDGSSYEQYF; v_gene: TRBV29-1; j_gene: TRBJ2-7; d_gene: .; abundance: large
CDR3nt: TGTGCCAGTAGTACGCTAGCGGTTAGCACAGATACGCAGTATTTT; CDR3aa: CASSTLAVSTDTQYF; v_gene: TRBV19; j_gene: TRBJ2-3; d_gene: TRBD2; abundance: .
CDR3nt: TGTGCCAGCAGCAGTTTGCGGTCCCGCACAGATACGCAGTATTTT; CDR3aa: CASSSLRSRTDTQYF; v_gene: TRBV21-1; j_gene: TRBJ2-3; d_gene: .; abundance: .
CDR3nt: TGTGCCAGCAGCTTAACAGGGAGCTCCTACGAGCAGTACTTC; CDR3aa: CASSLTGSSYEQYF; v_gene: TRBV7-9; j_gene: TRBJ2-7; d_gene: .; abundance: .
CDR3nt: TGTGCCAGCAGCTTAACCCTGAGCTCCTACAATGAGCAGTTCTTC; CDR3aa: CASSLTLSSYNEQFF; v_gene: TRBV7-3; j_gene: TRBJ2-1; d_gene: .; abundance: large
CDR3nt: TGTGCCAGCAGCCTGGGGGCAGTTTACGAGCAGTACTTC; CDR3aa: CASSLGAVYEQYF; v_gene: TRBV7-9; j_gene: TRBJ2-7; d_gene: .; abundance: .
CDR3nt: TGTGCCACCGGACTAGCGGGAGGTGACTCCTACGAGCAGTACTTC; CDR3aa: CATGLAGGDSYEQYF; v_gene: TRBV10-3; j_gene: TRBJ2-7; d_gene: TRBD2; abundance: .
CDR3nt: TGTGCCAGCAGCGGGTCTTCAGGACAAAGTCGGGCCAACGTCCTGACTTTC; CDR3aa: CASSGSSGQSRANVLTF; v_gene: TRBV7-1; j_gene: TRBJ2-6; d_gene: .; abundance: .
CDR3nt: TGTGCCAGCAGCTTACAGGGACCCAGCTCCTACAATGAGCAGTTCTTC; CDR3aa: CASSLQGPSSYNEQFF; v_gene: TRBV7-2; j_gene: TRBJ2-1; d_gene: .; abundance: .
CDR3nt: TGTGCCAGCAGTTACTCGCCGGGCCTCACCTACGAGCAGTACTTC; CDR3aa: CASSYSPGLTYEQYF; v_gene: TRBV6-5; j_gene: TRBJ2-7; d_gene: .; abundance: few
CDR3nt: TGTGCCAGCAGTGAAATAATCAGGTCCTACAATGAGCAGTTCTTC; CDR3aa: CASSEIIRSYNEQFF; v_gene: TRBV25-1; j_gene: TRBJ2-1; d_gene: .; abundance: large
CDR3nt: TGTGCCAGCAGCTTAGGGCCGAACTATGGCTACACCTTC; CDR3aa: CASSLGPNYGYTF; v_gene: TRBV11-1; j_gene: TRBJ1-2; d_gene: .; abundance: .
CDR3nt: TGCGCCAGCAGCCAAGGTTGGGACAGACCCTACGAGCAGTACTTC; CDR3aa: CASSQGWDRPYEQYF; v_gene: TRBV4-1; j_gene: TRBJ2-7; d_gene: TRBD1; abundance: .
CDR3nt: TGCGCCAGCAGCCAAGGTTGGGACAGACCCTACGAGCAGTACTTC; CDR3aa: CASSQGWDRPYEQYF; v_gene: TRBV7-9; j_gene: TRBJ2-7; d_gene: TRBD1; abundance: few
CDR3nt: TGTGCCAGCAGCCATGGGACTAGCGGGAGGGCCGGCAATGAGCAGTTCTTC; CDR3aa: CASSHGTSGRAGNEQFF; v_gene: TRBV7-3; j_gene: TRBJ2-1; d_gene: TRBD2; abundance: once
CDR3nt: TGCAGCGCTGAGGGGGGGGAGACCTACGAGCAGTACTTC; CDR3aa: CSAEGGETYEQYF; v_gene: TRBV29-1; j_gene: TRBJ2-7; d_gene: .; abundance: .
CDR3nt: TGTGCCAGCAGTTTCCGGGGGGTTACTGAAGCTTTCTTT; CDR3aa: CASSFRGVTEAFF; v_gene: TRBV28; j_gene: TRBJ1-1; d_gene: .; abundance: medium-sized
CDR3nt: TGTGCCAGCAGGACAGGGAGCTACGAGCAGTACTTC; CDR3aa: CASRTGSYEQYF; v_gene: TRBV7-9; j_gene: TRBJ2-7; d_gene: TRBD1; abundance: large
CDR3nt: TGTGCCAGCAGCCCCCGGACTAGCGGGCTAGAGACCCAGTACTTC; CDR3aa: CASSPRTSGLETQYF; v_gene: TRBV11-2; j_gene: TRBJ2-5; d_gene: TRBD2; abundance: medium-sized
CDR3nt: TGTGCCAGCAGCTTATTGTGGGCCGGGGACAATGAGCAGTTCTTC; CDR3aa: CASSLLWAGDNEQFF; v_gene: TRBV7-2; j_gene: TRBJ2-1; d_gene: .; abundance: large
CDR3nt: TGCGCCAGCAGCTGGGTCGGGACAGGGGGCGGAAACTATGGCTACACCTTC; CDR3aa: CASSWVGTGGGNYGYTF; v_gene: TRBV5-1; j_gene: TRBJ1-2; d_gene: TRBD1; abundance: .
CDR3nt: TGTCCTGGGAGCACCGCGAGAAAGACCTATGGCTACACCTTC; CDR3aa: CPGSTARKTYGYTF; v_gene: TRBV22-1; j_gene: TRBJ1-2; d_gene: .; abundance: .
CDR3nt: TGTGCCAGCAGCGCGGGGAGGGGGCTCCTTAATGGCTACACCTTC; CDR3aa: CASSAGRGLLNGYTF; v_gene: TRBV9; j_gene: TRBJ1-2; d_gene: TRBD1; abundance: few